This TCR beta chain was retrieved from a study of shared clonotypes between healthy human individuals (dated by TCRdb to between 2020 and 2021). Background for the entire study: A couple of women and a few men aged 18 to 49 years were included in the cohort. Between about 0.94 and 10 billion PBMCs per donor were obtained by leukapheresis. To estimate repertoire size and how much clonotype sharing occurs between individuals, the study deeply sequenced the blood TCR repertoires of roughly 5 healthy adults. Per donor, three plates each were used for CD4 naive and CD4 memory, two for CD8 naive, and one for CD8 memory. Different laboratories and diverse techniques were used to prepare libraries and sequence TCR repertoires, to increase sequencing depth and limit assay-specific biases.

Study-level results and caveats: Larger estimated clonotype richness was generally found for naive subsets than for memory subsets. Sampling was restricted to blood, and TCR repertoires in tissues likely differ from the TCR repertoires found in blood. Across a handful of donors, 4.5% to 6.5% of naive CD4, more than 3% of naive CD8, 2.3% of memory CD4, and around 0.4% of memory CD8 clonotypes were shared. Based on pairwise subsampling, the degree of clonotype sharing among donors was expected to be affected by sequencing depth. The genetic and exposure-history diversity represented was limited by the small number of donors. Rarefaction of sorted-subset datasets indicated incomplete sequencing despite the large sequencing depth. Compared with non-shared clonotypes, clonotypes shared by all four sorted-subset donors had higher generation probabilities.

From a lookup of the germline V gene, CDR1 and CDR2 are SGHTA and FQGNSA. Inclusive of the bounding cysteine and phenylalanine, the CDR3 is 13 residues long. CDR3 DNA only is kept here, 39 bases in frame from base 1. V loses 8 bases of germline sequence and J loses 6 bases, and the interval between the two ends is 13 bases. Using the deep immunoSEQ assay, TCR CDR3 regions were amplified from genomic DNA by multiplex PCR. Extracted genomic DNA from each cell subset was spread evenly across all wells of several immunoSEQ 96-well plates, with each plate serving as a replicate. For sorted subsets, around 0.2 ug genomic DNA, equal to 30,000 to 35,000 T cell genomes, was loaded into each replicate PCR. The purified libraries were quantified using a Qubit 3.0 fluorometer, sized with a Bioanalyzer 2100, and then quantified again using the KAPA Library Quantification kit. Each immunoSEQ 96-well plate was sequenced on its own single-read 150-cycle Illumina NextSeq 550 flow cell. The study's own analysis went as follows. The immunoSEQ output contained only junctional sequences without quality scores, so filtering could not match that applied to full-length reads. Sequences were annotated with PyIR, a Python wrapper for IgBLAST v1.9, and V/J genes and CDR3 were assigned using IMGT germline references. Reads were removed for weak V/J assignments (E-value above 1e-6), missing CDR3, stop codons, out-of-frame junctions, or ambiguous translated residues. A V3J clonotype was defined by an identical inferred V gene, J gene, and CDR3 amino acid sequence. The percentage overlap between two repertoires was calculated by dividing the number of shared unique clonotypes by the size of the smaller repertoire. Three approaches were used to assess repertoire richness: RTK rarefaction, the Chao1 estimator, and Recon v2.1 estimates of unobserved clonotypes. OLGA was used to compute generation probabilities for all TCRbeta clonotypes that the gDNA method yielded from several donors. TCRdb mirrors the immuneACCESS table, restricted to in-frame sequences. Some clones are absent from its copies; in checked studies, under half trace to an unresolved V gene, and the reason for the others is unknown. The DNA gave D and trimming, while V, J and clone size come from that table. The sample table contains approximately 2.5 million clones; only one count was recorded for 80% to 95% of them. Of the sample, about 0.34% is held by the ten largest clones.

Donors were healthy HIV-negative adults with no recently reported acute infections or vaccinations. Every donor was a Caucasian adult living in Nashville, Tennessee, USA. CD4+ T cells were enriched by magnetic negative selection; naive cells were then positively selected on CD45RA, and the negative fraction formed the memory subset. Blood was obtained by leukapheresis, after which PBMCs were separated by Ficoll-Histopaque density gradient centrifugation and cryopreserved in liquid nitrogen vapor phase. Analytical flow cytometry was used to check the purity and quantity of each magnetically sorted T cell population. From each sorted fraction, genomic DNA was isolated and quantified by UV absorbance on a Nanodrop 2000c. As for this clone: Its antigen has not been determined. No much larger clonotype is one base removed from it; base qualities were not supplied.

Sequencing was carried out using naive CD4+ T cells from PBMCs. The cell subset or site label here, explained by the study, means: CD45RA+ positively selected. The rearranged segments are TRBV7-2 and TRBJ2-2, with a weak D call of TRBD2 (6 bases match). This clonotype was obtained from a man between 18 and 35 years old in good health. Some clones in this sample may be carry-over from other donors' samples. The DNA reads as follows: TGTGCCAGCCGGGGGAGTGGTCCCGGGGAGCTGTTTTTT. Its product reads: CASRGSGPGELFF.